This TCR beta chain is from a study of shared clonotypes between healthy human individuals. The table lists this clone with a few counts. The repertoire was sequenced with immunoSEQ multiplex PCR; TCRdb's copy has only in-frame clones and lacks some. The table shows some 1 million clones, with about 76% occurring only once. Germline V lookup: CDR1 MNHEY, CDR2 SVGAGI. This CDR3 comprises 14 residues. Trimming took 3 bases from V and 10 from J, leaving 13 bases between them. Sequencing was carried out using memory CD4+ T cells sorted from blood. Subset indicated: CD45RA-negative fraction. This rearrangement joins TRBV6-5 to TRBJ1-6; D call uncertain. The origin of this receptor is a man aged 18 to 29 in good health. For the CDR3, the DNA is TGTGCCAGCAGTTATAAGGGCTGGGAATCACCCCTCCACTTT. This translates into CASSYKGWESPLHF.